Below, one T cell receptor (beta chain) is given with its context. Its antigen has not been determined. No base quality values were provided; no much bigger clone lies one nucleotide off. The sample originates from a study of long-term antiretroviral therapy in people with HIV (dated 2022 in TCRdb). Concerning the study at large: The earliest samples were collected about a decade before the 2015 WHO recommendation for immediate ART, when ART was typically delayed until CD4 counts fell. About 35% of the 30 participants with HIV were female. A total of around 190 cryopreserved PBMC samples came from around 30 adults with confirmed HIV infection and were collected serially over a mean of about six years (range 1-12). Whether ART initiation and durable HIV suppression were associated with changes in peripheral blood TRB repertoire composition and diversity was tested in a retrospective serial study. No cross-contamination during QIAcube processing turned up in test extractions that ran a monoclonal T-cell line alongside 25 to 35 polyclonal samples. Summary of the overall study and its limitations: Starting ART was linked to a significant rise in TRB diversity, yet even after long-term ART the diversity remained significantly lower than in transplant donor controls. The repertoire was dominated across all time points by expanded TRB clones identified before ART initiation, although this dominance was seen to fluctuate and to decrease in many PLHIV after ART. Unsorted PBMC were profiled instead of sorted CD4+ and CD8+ T cells because pre-ART samples had limited cell numbers. Limited PBMC availability meant only the TCR beta chain was sequenced, without alpha chain pairing. The samples were dated from about 2003 to 2018, and the ART regimens that were used may be less effective than current ART regimens. Inferences about post-ART repertoire changes are limited because no data were available on ART adherence, viral resistance or therapy changes. Compared with controls, HIV repertoires had narrower CDR3 length ranges, and the network structure pointed to an antigen-experienced repertoire that shifted only slightly toward naive after ART.

To be included, a participant needed at least one PBMC sample from before ART initiation plus at least two post-ART samples. All participants with HIV were treated in the United States of America. Before DNA extraction, cryopreserved samples of roughly 0.95-10 million PBMC were thawed and washed. At the time of the earliest PBMC sample, participants with HIV were aged between about 20 and 54 years. Each participant contributed PBMC samples from 1-4 timepoints before ART initiation and 2-8 timepoints after ART initiation, with a median of 7 samples. For every participant, serial HIV viral load, CD4+ T-cell count, ART history and demographic data were obtained. Genomic DNA was extracted from unsorted PBMC with a Qiagen kit on a QIAcube, processed in batches of 12 samples. CDR1 and CDR2 (ENHRY, SYGVKD) derive from the germline V gene. Counted from cysteine to phenylalanine, this CDR3 has 14 amino acids. The sequence is cut down to CDR3 DNA, 42 bases in frame from base 1. Between the V and J ends, shortened by 11 bases and 3 bases respectively, the junction contains 19 bases.

Sequencing of the TRB variable region was done with the immunoSEQ hsTCRB v3.0 assay at survey level resolution. TRB sequencing targeted a depth of roughly 35,000-55,000 T-cell genomes per sample. Pooled TRB libraries were sequenced on an Illumina MiSeq with a v3 150-cycle kit. Regarding the original processing steps: Repertoire analysis was performed in R inside a reproducible Nextflow workflow that covered QC, data transformation and analysis. LymphoSeq2, an R package for exploring AIRR-Seq data, was used to implement custom analyses. After excluding a handful of samples that yielded fewer than 5000 total TRB sequences, approximately 180 HIV repertoires remained for analysis. Among the approximately 190 HIV repertoires that were kept, 59 were collected before ART initiation and roughly 130 were collected after ART initiation. Repertoires were downsampled to 5000 TRB nucleotide sequences, and summary statistics were averaged over 100 downsampling iterations. TRB sequences were retained for analysis only if CDR3 regions of at least seven amino acids were present. Diversity was assessed using a clonality score derived from Shannon entropy and using the Gini coefficient. In the repertoire networks, any two of the top 5000 CDR3 amino acid sequences were connected whenever the two sequences differed by an edit distance of one. For TRB CDR3 amino acid sequences, GLIPH2 was used to predict antigen specificity groups and MHC restriction. To flag known associations with CMV, EBV, HIV or tissue antigens, CDR3 amino acid sequences were compared against VDJdb and McPAS-TCR. Pre-ART, post-ART and control groups were compared with Wilcoxon signed-rank tests and Holm-Bonferroni correction. TCRdb stores this immuneACCESS table with in-frame sequences only. Part of the clones is absent; in the studies checked, under half of the shortfall reflects unresolved V genes, and no reason is known for the rest. That table supplies the V and J calls and clone size; D and trimming were determined from the DNA. The sample includes 25,000 to 30,000 clones, with 93% observed a single time. 6.4% of the sample belongs to the ten largest clones.

This specimen was unsorted PBMCs, taken around 6.5 years after starting antiretroviral therapy. The origin of this receptor is a woman between 35 and 50 years old with HIV. The receptor chain draws on TRBV10-3 and TRBJ1-1; TRBD1 is perhaps the D gene, given 5 matching bases. DNA sequence: TGTGCCGCTCAGGGAGGTGGGGGTCACACTGAAGCTTTCTTT. It is translated as CAAQGGGGHTEAFF.